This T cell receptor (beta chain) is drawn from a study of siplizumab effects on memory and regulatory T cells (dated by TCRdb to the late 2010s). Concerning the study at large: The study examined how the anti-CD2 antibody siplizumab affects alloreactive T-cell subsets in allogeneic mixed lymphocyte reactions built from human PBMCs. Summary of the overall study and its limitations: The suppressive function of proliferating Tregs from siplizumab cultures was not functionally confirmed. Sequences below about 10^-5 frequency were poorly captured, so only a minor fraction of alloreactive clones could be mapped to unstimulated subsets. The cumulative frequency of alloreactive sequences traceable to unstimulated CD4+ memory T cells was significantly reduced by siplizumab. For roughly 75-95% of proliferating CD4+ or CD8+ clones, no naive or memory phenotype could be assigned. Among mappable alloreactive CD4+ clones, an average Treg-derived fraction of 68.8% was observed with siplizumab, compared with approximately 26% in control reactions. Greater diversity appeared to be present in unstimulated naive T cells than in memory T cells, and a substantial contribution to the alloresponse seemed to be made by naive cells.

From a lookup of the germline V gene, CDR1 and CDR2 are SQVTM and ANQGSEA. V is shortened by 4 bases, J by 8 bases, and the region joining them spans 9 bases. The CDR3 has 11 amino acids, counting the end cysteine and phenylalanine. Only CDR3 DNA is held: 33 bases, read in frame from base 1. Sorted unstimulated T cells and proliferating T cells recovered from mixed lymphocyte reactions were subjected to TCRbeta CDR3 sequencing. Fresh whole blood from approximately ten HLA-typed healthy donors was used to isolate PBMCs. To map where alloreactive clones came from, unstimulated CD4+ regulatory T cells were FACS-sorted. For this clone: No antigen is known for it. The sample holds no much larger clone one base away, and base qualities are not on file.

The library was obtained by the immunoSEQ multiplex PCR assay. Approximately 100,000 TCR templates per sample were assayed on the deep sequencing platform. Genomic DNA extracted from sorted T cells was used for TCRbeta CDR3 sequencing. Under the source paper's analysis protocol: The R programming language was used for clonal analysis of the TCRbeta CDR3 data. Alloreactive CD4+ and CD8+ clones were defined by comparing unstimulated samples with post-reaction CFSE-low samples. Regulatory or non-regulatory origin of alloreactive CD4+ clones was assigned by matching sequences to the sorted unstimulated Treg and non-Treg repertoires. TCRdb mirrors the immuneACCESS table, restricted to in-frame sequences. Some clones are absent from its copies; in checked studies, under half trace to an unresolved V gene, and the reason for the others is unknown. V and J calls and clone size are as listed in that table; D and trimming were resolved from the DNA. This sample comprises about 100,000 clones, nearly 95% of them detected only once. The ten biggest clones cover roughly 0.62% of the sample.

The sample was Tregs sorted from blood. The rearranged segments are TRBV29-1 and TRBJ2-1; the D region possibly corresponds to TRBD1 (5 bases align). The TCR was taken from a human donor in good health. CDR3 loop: CSVVRTHEQFF. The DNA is TGCAGCGTTGTACGGACACATGAGCAGTTCTTC.